This passage covers 4 T cell receptor beta chains from one sample sequenced in a study of T cell changes during pregnancy in multiple sclerosis. The protocol was immunoSEQ multiplex PCR, while the TCRdb copy is restricted to in-frame clones and leaves out a portion. The profile shows approximately 41,000 clones, 91% of them singletons. The sequences come from CD4+ T cells from peripheral blood mononuclear cells, collected in the second trimester of pregnancy. These receptors originate from a female donor in good health, enrolled as a control in a pregnancy study.

The rearrangement uses TRBV11-2 and TRBJ1-5; 9 nucleotides match TRBD1. Germline V gene data show CDR1 as SGHAT and CDR2 as FQNNGV. V trimming: 1 base; J trimming: 4 bases; junction bases outside the gene matches: 11. CDR3 length: 18 amino acids. CDR3: CASSLGGTGPRRNQPQHF. The CDR3 DNA is TGTGCCAGCAGCTTAGGGGGGACAGGGCCCCGCCGTAATCAGCCCCAGCATTTT.

This sequence joins TRBV21-1 and TRBJ1-1; the DNA was not used to check the table's D call, TRBD1. TRBV21-1 counts as a pseudogene. This CDR3 spans 16 amino acids. The CDR3 region has the DNA TGTGCCACCGGACGGCAGGGGAACCGAATGAACACTGAAGCTTTCTTT. Its translation is CATGRQGNRMNTEAFF.

This chain connects TRBV5-4 to TRBJ2-5; 7 positions match TRBD1. Trimming took 4 bases from V and 1 from J; bases not matched to a gene: 4. CDR1 is SGHNT and CDR2 is YYREEE in the germline V gene (reference sequence). The CDR3 is 14 residues long. For the CDR3, the DNA is TGTGCCAGCAGCCGGGGACAGCTCCAAGAGACCCAGTACTTC. As protein: CASSRGQLQETQYF.

The chain couples TRBV6-5 to TRBJ1-4; D perhaps matches TRBD1 (6 bases). The germline V and J ends were trimmed by 5 bases and 0 bases, with 10 bases remaining between them. The germline CDR1 and CDR2 sequences are MNHEY and SVGAGI. This CDR3 is built from 15 residues. The CDR3 loop is CASSPDRSTNEKLFF. In DNA, the CDR3 is TGTGCCAGCAGTCCCGACAGGTCAACTAATGAAAAACTGTTTTTT.